The rows below give T cell receptor beta chains drawn from one sample of a study of beta chain features in type 1 diabetes. Measured with immunoSEQ multiplex PCR; TCRdb has only the in-frame clones, and not every one. The repertoire consists of roughly 150,000 clones, with around 7.9% occurring once and the leading ten covering under 0.55%. Input material: central memory CD4+ T cells from blood. The receptor set was obtained from a young man with type 1 diabetes. Each CDR3 is given without its conserved first and last residue. Each record gives: CDR3 length, V gene, CDR3 protein.

13 TRBV11-2 ASGPRGVDTGELF
14 TRBV7-2 ASSLVAGDLTDTQY
11 TRBV29-1 SAMTGYGNTIY
13 TRBV2 ASSETGQENQPQH
11 TRBV9 ASSTGGAGELF
13 TRBV19 ASSIRQLRDYGYT
15 TRBV9 ASSVSLSGGNTGELF
16 TRBV5-4 ASSLGGSGGYNTDTQY
13 TRBV6-6 ASSPVISSTGELF
10 TRBV30 AWSPERQPQH
10 TRBV29-1 SVGTGYYGYT
14 TRBV27 ASSLWGGAVDNEQF
13 TRBV4-1 ASSQEGQPFYGYT
14 TRBV12-5 ASGFSAGSSYNEQF
14 TRBV7-2 ASSFLAGASTDTQY
13 TRBV6-5 ASSSTGTGRQWEF